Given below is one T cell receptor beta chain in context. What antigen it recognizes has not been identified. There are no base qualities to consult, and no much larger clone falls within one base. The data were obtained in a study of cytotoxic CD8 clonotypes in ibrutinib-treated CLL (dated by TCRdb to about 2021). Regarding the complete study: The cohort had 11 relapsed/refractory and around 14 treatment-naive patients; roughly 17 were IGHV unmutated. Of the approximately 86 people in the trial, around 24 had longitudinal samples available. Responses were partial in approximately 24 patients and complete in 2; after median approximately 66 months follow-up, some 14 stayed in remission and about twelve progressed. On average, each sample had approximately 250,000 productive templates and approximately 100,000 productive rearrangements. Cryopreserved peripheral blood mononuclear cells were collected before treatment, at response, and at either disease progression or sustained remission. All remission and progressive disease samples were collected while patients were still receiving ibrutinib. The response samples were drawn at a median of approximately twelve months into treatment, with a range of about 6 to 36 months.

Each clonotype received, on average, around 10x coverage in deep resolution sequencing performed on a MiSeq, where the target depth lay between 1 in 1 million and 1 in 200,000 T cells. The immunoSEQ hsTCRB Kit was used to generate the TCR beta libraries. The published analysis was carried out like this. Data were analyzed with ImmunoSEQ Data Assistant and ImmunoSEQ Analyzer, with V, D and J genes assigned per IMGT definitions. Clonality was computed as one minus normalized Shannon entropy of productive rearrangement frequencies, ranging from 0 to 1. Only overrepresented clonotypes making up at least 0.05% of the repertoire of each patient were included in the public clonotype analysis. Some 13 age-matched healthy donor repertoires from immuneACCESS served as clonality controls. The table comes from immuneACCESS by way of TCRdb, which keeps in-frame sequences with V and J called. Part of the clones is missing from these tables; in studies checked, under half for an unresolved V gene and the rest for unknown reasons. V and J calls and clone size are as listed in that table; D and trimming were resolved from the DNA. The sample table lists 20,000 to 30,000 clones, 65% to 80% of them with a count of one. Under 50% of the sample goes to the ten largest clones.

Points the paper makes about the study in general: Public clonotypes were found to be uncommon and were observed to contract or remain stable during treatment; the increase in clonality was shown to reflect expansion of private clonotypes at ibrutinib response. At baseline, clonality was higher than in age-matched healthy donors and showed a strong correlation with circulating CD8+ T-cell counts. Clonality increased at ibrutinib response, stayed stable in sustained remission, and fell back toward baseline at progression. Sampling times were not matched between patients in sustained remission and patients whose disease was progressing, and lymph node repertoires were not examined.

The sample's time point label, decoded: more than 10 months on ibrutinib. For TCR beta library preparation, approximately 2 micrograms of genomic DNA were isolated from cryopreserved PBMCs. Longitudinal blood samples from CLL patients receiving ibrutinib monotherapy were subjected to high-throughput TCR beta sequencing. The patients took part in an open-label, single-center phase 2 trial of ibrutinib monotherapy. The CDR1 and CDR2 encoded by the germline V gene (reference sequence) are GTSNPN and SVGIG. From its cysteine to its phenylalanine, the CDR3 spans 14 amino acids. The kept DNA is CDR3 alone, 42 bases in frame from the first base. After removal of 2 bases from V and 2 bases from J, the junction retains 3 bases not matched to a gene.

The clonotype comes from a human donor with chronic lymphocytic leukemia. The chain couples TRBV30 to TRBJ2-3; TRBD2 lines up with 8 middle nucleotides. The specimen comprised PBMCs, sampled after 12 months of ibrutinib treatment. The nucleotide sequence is TGTGCCTGGAGTTTCGGGGGGGCCACAGATACGCAGTATTTT. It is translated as CAWSFGGATDTQYF.